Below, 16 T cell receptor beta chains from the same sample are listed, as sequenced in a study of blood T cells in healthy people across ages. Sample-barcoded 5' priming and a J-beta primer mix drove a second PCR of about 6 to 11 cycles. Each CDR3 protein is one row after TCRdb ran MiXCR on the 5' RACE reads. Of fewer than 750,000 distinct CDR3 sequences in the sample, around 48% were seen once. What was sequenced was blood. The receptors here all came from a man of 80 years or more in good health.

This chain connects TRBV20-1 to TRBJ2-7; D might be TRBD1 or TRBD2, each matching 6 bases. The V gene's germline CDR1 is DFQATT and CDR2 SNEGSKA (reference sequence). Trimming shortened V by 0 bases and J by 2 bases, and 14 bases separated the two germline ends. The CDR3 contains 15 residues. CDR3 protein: CSAREAGDSPYEQYF. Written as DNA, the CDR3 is TGCAGTGCTAGAGAGGCAGGGGACTCACCCTACGAGCAGTACTTC.

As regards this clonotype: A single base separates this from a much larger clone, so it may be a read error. CDR3 DNA: TGTGCCAGCAGCACCCAGGGTGGTGGGACAGTTGAGCAGTACTTC. Its translation: CASSTQGGGTVEQYF. The chain links TRBV6-6 to TRBJ2-5, with TRBD1 matching over 7 bases. CDR3 size: 15 residues. V dropped 6 bases and J dropped 11; count of bases not matched to a gene: 18. Germline loops: CDR1 MNHNY, CDR2 SVGAGI (reference sequence).

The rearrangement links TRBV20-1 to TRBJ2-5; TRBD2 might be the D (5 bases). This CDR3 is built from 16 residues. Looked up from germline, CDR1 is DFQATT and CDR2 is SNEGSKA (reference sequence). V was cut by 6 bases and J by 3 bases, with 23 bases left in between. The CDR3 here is CSAPRARMGWEETQYF. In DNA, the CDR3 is TGCAGTGCGCCGCGGGCCCGCATGGGATGGGAAGAGACCCAGTACTTC.

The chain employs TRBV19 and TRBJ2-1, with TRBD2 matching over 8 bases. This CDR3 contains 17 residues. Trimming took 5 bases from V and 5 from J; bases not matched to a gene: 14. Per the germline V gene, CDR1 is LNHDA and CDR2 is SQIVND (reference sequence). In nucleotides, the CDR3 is TGTGCCAGTAGTCTTTCACGGGGGGGCGTCACGAACAATGAGCAGTTCTTC. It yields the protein CASSLSRGGVTNNEQFF.

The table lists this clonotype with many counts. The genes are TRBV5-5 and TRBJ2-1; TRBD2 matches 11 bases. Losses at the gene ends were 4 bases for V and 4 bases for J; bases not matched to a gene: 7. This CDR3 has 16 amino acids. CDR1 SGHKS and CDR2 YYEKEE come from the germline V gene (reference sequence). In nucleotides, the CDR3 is TGTGCCAGCAGCCTAGGGGGGACTAGCGGTTACAATGAGCAGTTCTTC. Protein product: CASSLGGTSGYNEQFF.

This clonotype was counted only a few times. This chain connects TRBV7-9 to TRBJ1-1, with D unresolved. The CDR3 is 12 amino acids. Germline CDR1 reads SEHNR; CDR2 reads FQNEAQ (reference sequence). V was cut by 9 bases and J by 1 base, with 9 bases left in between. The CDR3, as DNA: TGTGCCAGTCGGACGGAGAACACTGAAGCTTTCTTT. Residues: CASRTENTEAFF.

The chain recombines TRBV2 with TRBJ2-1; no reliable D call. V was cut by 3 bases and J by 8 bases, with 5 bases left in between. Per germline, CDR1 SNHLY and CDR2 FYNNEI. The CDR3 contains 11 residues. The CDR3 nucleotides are TGTGCCAGCAGTGAGTGGCATGAGCAGTTCTTC. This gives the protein CASSEWHEQFF.

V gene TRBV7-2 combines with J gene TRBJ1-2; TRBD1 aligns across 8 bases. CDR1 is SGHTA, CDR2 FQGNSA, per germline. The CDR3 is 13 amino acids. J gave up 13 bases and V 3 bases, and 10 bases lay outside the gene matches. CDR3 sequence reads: CASSFSGQGAVTF. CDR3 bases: TGTGCCAGCAGCTTTAGTGGGCAGGGGGCCGTCACCTTC.

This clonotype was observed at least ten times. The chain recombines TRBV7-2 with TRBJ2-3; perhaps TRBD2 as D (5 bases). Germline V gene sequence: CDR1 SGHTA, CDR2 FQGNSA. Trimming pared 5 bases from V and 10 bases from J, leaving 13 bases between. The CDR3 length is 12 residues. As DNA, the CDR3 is TGTGCCAGCAGCCATGACCGGGGAGCGCAGTATTTT. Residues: CASSHDRGAQYF.

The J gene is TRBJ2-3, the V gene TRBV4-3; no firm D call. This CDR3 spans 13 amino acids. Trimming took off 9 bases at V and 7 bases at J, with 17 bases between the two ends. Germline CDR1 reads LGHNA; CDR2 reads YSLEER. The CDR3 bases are TGCGCCAGTTCGCGGACCAGCGAAAATACGCAGTATTTT. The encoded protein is CASSRTSENTQYF.

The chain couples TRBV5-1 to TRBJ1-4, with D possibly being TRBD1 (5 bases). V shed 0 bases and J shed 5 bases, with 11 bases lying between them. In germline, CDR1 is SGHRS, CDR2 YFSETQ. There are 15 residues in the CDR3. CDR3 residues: CASSLGGGTNEKLFF. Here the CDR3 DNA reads TGCGCCAGCAGCTTGGGTGGGGGAACCAATGAAAAACTGTTTTTT. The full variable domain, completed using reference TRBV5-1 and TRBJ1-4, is KAGVTQTPRYLIKTRGQQVTLSCSPISGHRSVSWYQQTPGQGLQFLFEYFSETQRNKGNFPGRFSGRQFSNSRSEMNVSTLELGDSALYLCASSLGGGTNEKLFFGSGTQLSVL.

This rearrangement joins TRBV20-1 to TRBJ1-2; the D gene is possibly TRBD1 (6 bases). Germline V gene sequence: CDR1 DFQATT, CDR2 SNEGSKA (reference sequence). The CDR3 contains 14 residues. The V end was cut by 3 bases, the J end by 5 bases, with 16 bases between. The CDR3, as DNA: TGCAGTGCTAGTGGAACAGGGTACAGATATGGCTACACCTTC. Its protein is CSASGTGYRYGYTF.

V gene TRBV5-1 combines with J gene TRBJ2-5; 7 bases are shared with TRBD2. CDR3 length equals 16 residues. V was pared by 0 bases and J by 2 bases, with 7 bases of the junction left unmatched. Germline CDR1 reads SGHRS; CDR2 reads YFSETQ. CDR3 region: CASSLVTSEQQETQYF. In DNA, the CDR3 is TGCGCCAGCAGCTTGGTAACTAGCGAACAACAAGAGACCCAGTACTTC. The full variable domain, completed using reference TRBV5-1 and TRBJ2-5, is KAGVTQTPRYLIKTRGQQVTLSCSPISGHRSVSWYQQTPGQGLQFLFEYFSETQRNKGNFPGRFSGRQFSNSRSEMNVSTLELGDSALYLCASSLVTSEQQETQYFGPGTRLLVL.

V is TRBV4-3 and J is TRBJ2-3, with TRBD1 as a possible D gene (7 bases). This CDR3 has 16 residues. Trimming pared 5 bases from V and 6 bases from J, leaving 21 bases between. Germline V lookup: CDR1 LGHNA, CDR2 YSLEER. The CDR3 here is CASSARTGGAGDTQYF. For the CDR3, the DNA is TGCGCCAGCAGCGCCAGGACAGGAGGGGCGGGGGATACGCAGTATTTT.

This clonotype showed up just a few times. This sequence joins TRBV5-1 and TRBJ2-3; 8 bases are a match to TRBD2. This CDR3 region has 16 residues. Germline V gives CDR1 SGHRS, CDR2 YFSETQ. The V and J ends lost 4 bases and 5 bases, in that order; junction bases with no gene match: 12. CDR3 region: CASSPGSGGRVDTQYF. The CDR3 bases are TGCGCCAGCAGCCCGGGAAGCGGGGGCCGGGTAGATACGCAGTATTTT.

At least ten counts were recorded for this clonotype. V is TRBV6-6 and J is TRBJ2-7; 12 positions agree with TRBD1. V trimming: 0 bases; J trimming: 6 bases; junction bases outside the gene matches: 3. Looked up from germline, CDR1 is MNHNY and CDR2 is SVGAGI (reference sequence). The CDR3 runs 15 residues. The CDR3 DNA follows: TGTGCCAGCAGTTACTCGGGACAGGGGGCGCGCGAGCAGTACTTC. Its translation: CASSYSGQGAREQYF.